Listed here are 21 T cell receptor beta chains from one sample, sequenced in a study of T cells in women clearing cervical HPV infection. Clones were read by immunoSEQ multiplex PCR, and TCRdb kept only the in-frame ones, dropping some. The sample's table shows tens of thousands of clones. The material sequenced was blood buffy coat. These receptors all come from a woman aged 18 to 75 with a cervical HPV16 infection that either progressed to CIN3+ or cleared (not recorded which).

Remarks on this clone: Sequencing ends 3 residues short of the CDR3 end; the germline J gene provides the rest. V usage is TRBV5-1 and J usage is TRBJ2-5; TRBD2 matches 10 bases. J gave up 1 base and V 1 base, and 4 bases lay outside the gene matches. Germline CDR1 is SGHRS and CDR2 is YFSETQ. CDR3 length equals 16 residues. The chain's CDR3 is CASSLMPSGGQETQYF. The sequenced part of the CDR3 DNA is TGCGCCAGCAGCTTGATGCCTAGCGGGGGCCAAGAGACC.

With regard to this clone: The CDR3 extends 3 residues past the end of the read, so its final part is completed from the germline J gene. The genes are TRBV28 and TRBJ2-3, with D perhaps being TRBD1 or TRBD2 (5 bases each). Trimming shortened V by 8 bases and J by 0 bases, and 15 bases separated the two germline ends. There are 15 residues in the CDR3. Germline assignment: CDR1 MDHEN and CDR2 SYDVKM. CDR3 amino acids: CASGRGAPSTDTQYF. The sequenced part of the CDR3 DNA is TGTGCCAGCGGCCGAGGGGCCCCTAGCACAGATACG. The full variable domain, with the rest looked up from reference TRBV28 and TRBJ2-3, is DVKVTQSSRYLVKRTGEKVFLECVQDMDHENMFWYRQDPGLGLRLIYFSYDVKMKEKGDIPEGYSVSREKKERFSLILESASTNQTSMYLCASGRGAPSTDTQYFGPGTRLTVL.

About this clone: With the read ending 3 residues before the CDR3 end, the germline J gene is used to fill in that end. The V and J genes are TRBV20-1 and TRBJ2-5; 8 bases fit TRBD1. This CDR3 comprises 13 residues. Germline values: CDR1 DFQATT, CDR2 SNEGSKA (reference sequence). V shed 1 base, J shed 2 bases, and the junction held 0 bases outside the gene matches. CDR3 sequence reads: CSARGQGQETQYF. The covered CDR3 bases are TGCAGTGCTAGAGGACAGGGGCAAGAGACC.

Concerning this clone itself: The sequence runs out 3 residues before the end of the CDR3; the remainder is reconstructed from the germline J gene. The chain employs TRBV13 and TRBJ2-2, with 7 bases that match TRBD2. In germline, CDR1 is PRHDT, CDR2 FYEKMQ (reference sequence). There are 14 residues in the CDR3. V trimming: 6 bases; J trimming: 3 bases; junction bases outside the gene matches: 4. CDR3 bases read: TGTGCCAGCAGAGCCCGGGGGGACACCGGGGAG. Protein sequence: CASRARGDTGE. The entire CDR3 is CASRARGDTGELFF.

Worth noting for this clone: The CDR3 goes on 3 residues after the read ends, and that part is filled in from the germline J gene. The V call is TRBV20-1, the J call TRBJ2-2, with D possibly matching TRBD1 (7 bases). Germline V gene data show CDR1 as DFQATT and CDR2 as SNEGSKA (reference sequence). This CDR3 has 14 amino acids. V was cut by 3 bases and J by 6 bases, with 14 bases left in between. The part of the CDR3 DNA that was read is TGCAGTGCTAGCCGTTCAGGGGGGTCCGGGGAG. Translated, it gives CSASRSGGSGE. The whole CDR3 protein is CSASRSGGSGELFF.

In the case of this clone: Read sequence stops 3 residues before the CDR3 end, and the germline J gene provides the missing end. The V gene is TRBV5-4, the J gene TRBJ2-3, with no clear D. The V gene's germline CDR1 is SGHNT and CDR2 YYREEE (reference sequence). The CDR3 runs 13 residues. Trimming pared 3 bases from V and 0 bases from J, leaving 5 bases between. The CDR3 loop reads CASSSPSTDTQYF. CDR3 DNA (partial): TGTGCCAGCAGCTCCCCTAGCACAGATACG.

CDR3 loop: CASSIGAVYGYTF. CDR3 bases read: TGTGCCAGTAGTATTGGGGCAGTCTATGGC. V and J are TRBV19 and TRBJ1-2, with D maybe TRBD1 (5 bases). The read gets to within 3 residues of the CDR3 end, and the germline J gene fills in the rest. The V end was cut by 3 bases, the J end by 4 bases, with 9 bases between. The CDR3 consists of 13 residues. In germline, CDR1 is LNHDA, CDR2 SQIVND (reference sequence).

Comment on this clone: The CDR3 goes on 3 residues after the read ends, and that part is filled in from the germline J gene. This chain joins TRBV10-2 and TRBJ1-1; the D gene is possibly TRBD1 (5 bases). In germline, CDR1 is WSHSY, CDR2 SAAADI. CDR3 length equals 13 residues. V lost 7 bases to trimming and J lost 2 bases, with 11 bases between them. CDR3 in amino acids: CASTRGENTEAFF. The covered CDR3 bases are TGCGCCAGCACGCGAGGGGAAAACACTGAA.

Note on this clone: An end of the junction differs from the germline gene, which may be a read error. The read terminates 3 residues before the CDR3 end, so the remaining end is supplied by the germline J gene. The sample contains more than one DNA sequence encoding this CDR3. This chain connects TRBV30 to TRBJ1-2; 8 nucleotides agree with TRBD1. Germline values: CDR1 GTSNPN, CDR2 SVGIG (reference sequence). This CDR3 comprises 12 residues. The DNA read from the CDR3 is TGTGCTTGGAGTCAGGGGGCGGATGGC. Protein product: CAWSQGADG. The whole CDR3 protein reads CAWSQGADGYTF.

Notes on this clone: The read is 3 residues too short to cover the CDR3 end, so that end is filled in from the germline J gene. V usage is TRBV19 and J usage is TRBJ2-5; 9 nucleotides match TRBD2. The CDR3 loop spans 15 amino acids. The V and J ends lost 4 bases and 5 bases, in that order; junction bases with no gene match: 8. Per the germline V gene, CDR1 is LNHDA and CDR2 is SQIVND (reference sequence). CDR3 residues: CASSSAGGPSETQYF. The covered CDR3 bases are TGTGCCAGTAGTAGCGCGGGGGGGCCGTCGGAGACC.

Regarding this clone: The read stops 3 residues short of the end of the CDR3; the missing end is completed from the germline J gene. The V and J genes are TRBV5-5 and TRBJ1-3; tentatively, D is TRBD1 (5 bases). The CDR3 totals 14 residues. CDR1 SGHKS and CDR2 YYEKEE come from the germline V gene (reference sequence). The V and J ends lost 1 base and 4 bases respectively, with 9 bases between them. The DNA read from the CDR3 is TGTGCCAGCAGCTTGCAAGGGGTCGGAAACACC. It is translated as CASSLQGVGNT. The CDR3 in full is CASSLQGVGNTIYF.

Comments on this clone: The read terminates 3 residues before the CDR3 end, so the remaining end is supplied by the germline J gene. V and J are TRBV7-9 and TRBJ2-3; 8 bases map to TRBD1. The CDR3 is 14 amino acids. In germline, CDR1 is SEHNR, CDR2 FQNEAQ (reference sequence). V gave up 5 bases and J gave up 5 bases; unmatched junction bases: 6. The CDR3 region is CASSTTGDVDTQYF. The CDR3 bases that were read are TGTGCCAGCAGCACGACAGGGGATGTAGATACG.

In regard to this clone: The sequenced fragment ends 3 residues before the CDR3 boundary, so the rest is inferred from the germline J gene. The chain employs TRBV7-7 and TRBJ1-2; tentatively, D is TRBD1 (5 bases). CDR3 length: 16 residues. Trimming pared 0 bases from V and 6 bases from J, leaving 17 bases between. Germline CDR1 is SSHAT and CDR2 is FNYEAQ (reference sequence). The sequenced CDR3 bases are TGTGCCAGCAGCTTAGCGGAGGGCAGGGAGGAAGATGGC. Amino acid sequence: CASSLAEGREEDG. The CDR3 as a whole reads CASSLAEGREEDGYTF. Full variable domain (outside the CDR3, taken from reference TRBV7-7 and TRBJ1-2): GAGVSQSPRYKVTKRGQDVTLRCDPISSHATLYWYQQALGQGPEFLTYFNYEAQPDKSGLPSDRFSAERPEGSISTLTIQRTEQRDSAMYRCASSLAEGREEDGYTFGSGTRLTVV.

As for this clone: The read gets to within 3 residues of the CDR3 end, and the germline J gene fills in the rest. The V and J genes are TRBV2 and TRBJ1-1; perhaps TRBD1 as D (5 bases). This CDR3 contains 13 residues. The V gene's germline CDR1 is SNHLY and CDR2 FYNNEI. Trimming shortened V by 7 bases and J by 3 bases, and 12 bases separated the two germline ends. Partial CDR3 DNA: TGTGCCAGCAACCTTAGGGGTTACACTGAA. Translating gives CASNLRGYTE. The whole CDR3 reads CASNLRGYTEAFF.

Concerning this clone itself: The read terminates 3 residues before the CDR3 end, so the remaining end is supplied by the germline J gene. This rearrangement joins TRBV2 to TRBJ1-2, with 7 positions matching TRBD1. Germline-derived CDR1 and CDR2 are SNHLY and FYNNEI. This CDR3 contains 15 residues. The ends lost 9 bases at V and 5 bases at J; junction bases unmatched: 15. CDR3 bases read: TGTGCCAGTTCTCGGGACAGCGGACCCCTTTATGGC. This translates into CASSRDSGPLYG. The CDR3, in full, reads CASSRDSGPLYGYTF.

Note on this clone: The CDR3 is cut off 3 residues early in the read; its end comes from the germline J gene. The chain links TRBV6-2 or TRBV6-3 to TRBJ2-3; no clear D gene. Germline V lookup: CDR1 MNHEY, CDR2 SVGEGT. This CDR3 comprises 14 residues. V was shortened by 5 bases and J by 7 bases, with 16 bases between the two germline ends. The CDR3 spells CASSQPPSTNTQYF. CDR3 DNA (partial): TGTGCCAGCAGTCAACCCCCCAGTACAAATACG.

A word on this clone: Read coverage stops 3 residues before the CDR3 terminus; the germline J gene supplies the remainder. J is TRBJ2-3 and V is TRBV11-3; 9 nucleotides match TRBD2. The CDR3 runs 14 residues. The V gene's germline CDR1 is SGHNT and CDR2 YENEEA. V lost 2 bases, J lost 6 bases, and 3 bases stayed unmatched. The sequenced part of the CDR3 DNA is TGTGCCAGCAGCTTAAGAGCGGGGGGTGATACG. Translated, it gives CASSLRAGGDT. The whole CDR3 protein is CASSLRAGGDTQYF.

Notes on this clone: The CDR3 extends 3 residues past the end of the read, so its final part is completed from the germline J gene. The chain carries TRBV29-1 and TRBJ2-5; TRBD1 matches at 8 bases. Germline CDR1 SQVTM, CDR2 ANQGSEA. J lost 4 bases, V lost 7 bases, and 11 bases had no gene match. The CDR3 covers 14 residues. The sequenced part of the CDR3 DNA is TGCAGCGCTAAAGCCGGGACAGGAGGAGAGACC. It yields the protein CSAKAGTGGET. From start to end, the CDR3 is CSAKAGTGGETQYF.

Note on this clone: The DNA ends 3 residues before the CDR3 does, and the rest of the CDR3 is filled in from the germline J gene. This chain joins TRBV20-1 and TRBJ1-3; D ambiguous. The germline V and J ends were trimmed by 3 bases and 3 bases, with 9 bases remaining between them. This CDR3 is built from 13 residues. The germline V gene encodes CDR1 DFQATT and CDR2 SNEGSKA (reference sequence). The CDR3 region is CSASSGLGNTIYF. CDR3 DNA (partial): TGCAGTGCTAGTTCAGGACTTGGAAACACC.

Concerning this clone: The read comes to an end 3 residues before the CDR3 does, leaving the germline J gene to fill in the end. This chain links TRBV20-1 with TRBJ2-1; 8 bases match TRBD1. The CDR3 runs to 14 residues. Trimming cost V 3 bases and J 8 bases; bases outside gene matches: 9. Germline loops: CDR1 DFQATT, CDR2 SNEGSKA (reference sequence). The DNA read from the CDR3 is TGCAGTGCTAGGGCCGGGACAGGTGTCGATGAG. Residues: CSARAGTGVDE. The entire CDR3 reads CSARAGTGVDEQFF.

A note on this clone: The read is 3 residues too short to cover the CDR3 end, so that end is filled in from the germline J gene. V gene TRBV18 combines with J gene TRBJ1-2; 7 nucleotides line up with TRBD1. The CDR3 is 17 residues long. Germline-derived CDR1 and CDR2 are KGHSH and LQKENI. The ends lost 0 bases at V and 1 base at J; junction bases unmatched: 8. The CDR3 region is CASSPPDRARVNYGYTF. Partial CDR3 DNA: TGTGCCAGCTCACCACCAGACAGGGCCAGGGTTAACTATGGC.